This TCR beta chain derives from a study of CD8+ T cells in alopecia areata. Across the study: Donor skin was harvested from roughly 6-12-month-old C3H/HeJ mice with spontaneous alopecia and grafted onto roughly 7-10-week-old female C3H/HeJ recipients. The study's findings and limits: Greater clonality was observed in lesional scalp samples, especially alopecia totalis/universalis, versus normal scalp. Clarity of TCR sharing across patients fell short of that in mice, possibly HLA-related.

Following RNA extraction, reverse transcription yielded cDNA that acted as the sequencing template. Using immunoSEQ multiplex PCR, the repertoire was profiled, and TCRdb retains in-frame clones only, with some absent. The profile covers 90,000 to 130,000 clones, none occurring a single time. This clone was detected only a few times. The target antigen is unknown. Germline and genes: mouse. The observed sequence ends 4 residues before the CDR3 terminus, with the missing tail filled in from the germline J gene. The CDR3 runs 14 residues. The V gene end was trimmed by 7 bases and the J gene end by 0 bases; junction bases not matched to a gene: 7. CDR1 is NNHDY and CDR2 is SYVADS in the germline V gene.

This chain connects TRBV13-3 to TRBJ2-7; 7 nucleotides agree with TRBD1. The TCR comes from a C3H/HeJ mouse with alopecia areata. The strain is characterized by the MHC haplotype H2-k. Sample: lesional skin. CDR3 residues: CASAGQVSSYEQYF. CDR3 DNA, as far as it was read: TGTGCCAGCGCCGGACAGGTCAGCTCCTAT.